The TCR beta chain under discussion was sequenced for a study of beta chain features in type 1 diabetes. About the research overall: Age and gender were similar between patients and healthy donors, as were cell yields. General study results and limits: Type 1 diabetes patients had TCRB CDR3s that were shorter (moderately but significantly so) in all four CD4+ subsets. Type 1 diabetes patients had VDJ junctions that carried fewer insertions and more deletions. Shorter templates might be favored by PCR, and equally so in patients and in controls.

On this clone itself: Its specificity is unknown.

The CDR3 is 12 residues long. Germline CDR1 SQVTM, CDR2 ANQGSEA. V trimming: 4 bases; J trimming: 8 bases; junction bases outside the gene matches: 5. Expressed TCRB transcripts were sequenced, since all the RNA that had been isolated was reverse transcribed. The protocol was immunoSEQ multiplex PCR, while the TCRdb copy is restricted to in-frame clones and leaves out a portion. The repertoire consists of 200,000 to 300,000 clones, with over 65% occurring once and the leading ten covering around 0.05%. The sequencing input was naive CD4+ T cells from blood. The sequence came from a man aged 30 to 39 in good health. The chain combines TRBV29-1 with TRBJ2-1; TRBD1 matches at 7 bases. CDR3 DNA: TGCAGCGTTGTCGGGACAGAAGATGAGCAGTTCTTC. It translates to CSVVGTEDEQFF.